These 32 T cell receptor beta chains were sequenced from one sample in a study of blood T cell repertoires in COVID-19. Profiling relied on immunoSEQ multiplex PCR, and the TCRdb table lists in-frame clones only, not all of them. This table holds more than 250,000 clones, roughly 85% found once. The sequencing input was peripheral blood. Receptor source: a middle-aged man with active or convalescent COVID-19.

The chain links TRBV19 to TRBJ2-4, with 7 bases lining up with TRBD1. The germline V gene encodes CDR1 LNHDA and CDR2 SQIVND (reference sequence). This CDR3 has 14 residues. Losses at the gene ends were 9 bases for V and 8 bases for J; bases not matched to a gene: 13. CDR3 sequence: CASSLQGRGYIQYF. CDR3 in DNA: TGTGCCAGCTCGCTACAGGGGCGAGGGTACATTCAGTACTTC. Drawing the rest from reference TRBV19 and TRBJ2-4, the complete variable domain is DGGITQSPKYLFRKEGQNVTLSCEQNLNHDAMYWYRQDPGQGLRLIYYSQIVNDFQKGDIAEGYSVSREKKESFPLTVTSAQKNPTAFYLCASSLQGRGYIQYFGAGTRLSVL.

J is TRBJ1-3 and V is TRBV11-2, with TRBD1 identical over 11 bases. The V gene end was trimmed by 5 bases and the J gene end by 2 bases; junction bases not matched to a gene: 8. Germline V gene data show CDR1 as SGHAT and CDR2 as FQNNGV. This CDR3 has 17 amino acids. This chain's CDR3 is CASSLTGQGAAGNTIYF. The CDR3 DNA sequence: TGTGCCAGCAGCCTCACAGGACAGGGGGCGGCTGGAAACACCATATATTTT.

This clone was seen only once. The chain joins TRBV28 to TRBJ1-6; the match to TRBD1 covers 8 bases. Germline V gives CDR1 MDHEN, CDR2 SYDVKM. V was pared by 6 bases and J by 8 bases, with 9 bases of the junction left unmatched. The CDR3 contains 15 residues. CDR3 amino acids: CASRMSGTGDSPLHF. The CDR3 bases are TGTGCCAGCAGAATGTCCGGGACAGGAGATTCACCCCTCCACTTT.

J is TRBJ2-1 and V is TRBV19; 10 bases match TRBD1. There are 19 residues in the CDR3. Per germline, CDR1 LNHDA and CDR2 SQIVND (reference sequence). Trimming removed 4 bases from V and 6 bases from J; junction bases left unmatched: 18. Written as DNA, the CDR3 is TGTGCCAGTAGTAACGTACTCCGACGTGACAGGGGGCTTGTCAATGAGCAGTTCTTC. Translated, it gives CASSNVLRRDRGLVNEQFF.

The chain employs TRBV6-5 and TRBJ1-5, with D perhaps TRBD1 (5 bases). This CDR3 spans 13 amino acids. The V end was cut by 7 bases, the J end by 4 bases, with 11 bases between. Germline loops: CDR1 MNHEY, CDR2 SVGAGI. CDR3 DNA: TGTGCCAGCACGGTGGGGGGGAATCAGCCCCAGCATTTT. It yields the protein CASTVGGNQPQHF.

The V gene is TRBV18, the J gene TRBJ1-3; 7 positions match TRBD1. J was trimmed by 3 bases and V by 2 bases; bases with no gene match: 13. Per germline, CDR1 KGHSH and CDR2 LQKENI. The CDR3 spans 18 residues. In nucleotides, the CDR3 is TGTGCCAGCTCACCAGGCTTGGTAGGGGGCGCGGATGGAAACACCATATATTTT. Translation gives CASSPGLVGGADGNTIYF.

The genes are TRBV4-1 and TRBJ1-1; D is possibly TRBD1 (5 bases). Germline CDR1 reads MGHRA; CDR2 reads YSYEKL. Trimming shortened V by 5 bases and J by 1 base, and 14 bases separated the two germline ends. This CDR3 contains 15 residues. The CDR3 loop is CASSLLGGANTEAFF. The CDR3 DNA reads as TGCGCCAGCAGCTTACTTGGAGGGGCGAACACTGAAGCTTTCTTT.

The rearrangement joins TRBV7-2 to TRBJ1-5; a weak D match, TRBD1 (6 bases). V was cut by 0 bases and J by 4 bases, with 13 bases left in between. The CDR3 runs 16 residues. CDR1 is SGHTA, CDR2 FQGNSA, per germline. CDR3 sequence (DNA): TGTGCCAGCAGCTTAGCGCTCGGCAGGGGTAATCAGCCCCAGCATTTT. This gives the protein CASSLALGRGNQPQHF.

This CDR3 reads CSAEGEGGTEAFF. In DNA, the CDR3 is TGCAGCGCTGAGGGGGAGGGTGGCACTGAAGCTTTCTTT. The V call is TRBV29-1, the J call TRBJ1-1, with D possibly being TRBD1 (6 bases). The V end lost 7 bases, the J end lost 4 bases, and 16 bases lay between the germline ends. Looked up from germline, CDR1 is SQVTM and CDR2 is ANQGSEA. The CDR3 has 13 residues.

The CDR3 region is CASSSEGLVDTQYF. CDR3 DNA sequence: TGCGCCAGCAGCTCAGAGGGATTGGTAGATACGCAGTATTTT. V is TRBV5-1 and J is TRBJ2-3; D possibly corresponds to TRBD2 (5 bases). CDR3 length: 14 residues. Germline CDR1 is SGHRS and CDR2 is YFSETQ. Trimming removed 3 bases from V and 5 bases from J, with 13 bases in between.

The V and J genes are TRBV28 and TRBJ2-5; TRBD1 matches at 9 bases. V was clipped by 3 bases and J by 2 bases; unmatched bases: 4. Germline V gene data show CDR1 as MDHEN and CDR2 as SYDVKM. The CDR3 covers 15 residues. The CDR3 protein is CASSFGTGWQETQYF. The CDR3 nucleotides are TGTGCCAGCAGTTTTGGGACAGGGTGGCAAGAGACCCAGTACTTC.

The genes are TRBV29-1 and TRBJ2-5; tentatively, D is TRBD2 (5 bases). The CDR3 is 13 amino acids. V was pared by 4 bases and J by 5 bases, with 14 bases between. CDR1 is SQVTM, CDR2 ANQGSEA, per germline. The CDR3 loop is CSVGLAWEETQYF. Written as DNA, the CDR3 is TGCAGCGTTGGGTTAGCTTGGGAGGAGACCCAGTACTTC.

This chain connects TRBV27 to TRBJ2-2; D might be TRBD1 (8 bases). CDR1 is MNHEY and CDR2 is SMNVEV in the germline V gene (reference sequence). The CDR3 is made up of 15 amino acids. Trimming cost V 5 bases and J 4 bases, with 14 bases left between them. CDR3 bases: TGTGCCAGCAGTACCTACAGGGGGGGCACCGGGGAGCTGTTTTTT. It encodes CASSTYRGGTGELFF.

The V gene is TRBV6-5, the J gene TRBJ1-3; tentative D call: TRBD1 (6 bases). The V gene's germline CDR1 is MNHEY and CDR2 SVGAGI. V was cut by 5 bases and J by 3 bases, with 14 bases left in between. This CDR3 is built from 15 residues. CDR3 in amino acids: CASSPRGGNGNTIYF. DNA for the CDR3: TGTGCCAGCAGTCCCCGAGGGGGAAATGGAAACACCATATATTTT.

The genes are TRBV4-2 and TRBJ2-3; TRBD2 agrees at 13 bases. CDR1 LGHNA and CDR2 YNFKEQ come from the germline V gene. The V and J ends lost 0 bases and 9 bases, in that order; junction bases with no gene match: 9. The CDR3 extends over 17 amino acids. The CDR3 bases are TGTGCCAGCAGCCAAGATCTAGGGACTAGCGGGATGACGACGCAGTATTTT. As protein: CASSQDLGTSGMTTQYF.

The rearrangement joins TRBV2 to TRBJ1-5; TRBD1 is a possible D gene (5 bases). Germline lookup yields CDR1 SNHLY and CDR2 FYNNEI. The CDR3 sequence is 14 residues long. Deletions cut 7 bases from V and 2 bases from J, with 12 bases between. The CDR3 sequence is CASTRVFGNQPQHF. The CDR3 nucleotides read TGTGCCAGCACCAGGGTTTTCGGCAATCAGCCCCAGCATTTT.

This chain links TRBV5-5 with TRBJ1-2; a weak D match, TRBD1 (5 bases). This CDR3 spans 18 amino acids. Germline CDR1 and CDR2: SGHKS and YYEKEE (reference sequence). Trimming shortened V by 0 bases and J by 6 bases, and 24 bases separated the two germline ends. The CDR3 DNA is TGTGCCAGCAGCTTGGTTGGACTACAGGCCCTCGCCGACAATGGCTACACCTTC. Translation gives CASSLVGLQALADNGYTF.

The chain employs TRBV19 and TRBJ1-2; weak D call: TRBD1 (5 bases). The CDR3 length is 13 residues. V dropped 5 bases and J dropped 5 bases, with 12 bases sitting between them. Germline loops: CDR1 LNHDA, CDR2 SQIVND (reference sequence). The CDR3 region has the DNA TGTGCCAGTAGTGCGAACGACAGATATGGCTACACCTTC. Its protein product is CASSANDRYGYTF.

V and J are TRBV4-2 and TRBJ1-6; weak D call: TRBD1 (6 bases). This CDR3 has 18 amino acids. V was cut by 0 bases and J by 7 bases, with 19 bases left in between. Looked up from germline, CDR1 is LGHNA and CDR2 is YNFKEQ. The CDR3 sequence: CASSQEWLFDRPNSPLHF. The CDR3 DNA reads TGTGCCAGCAGCCAAGAATGGTTGTTCGACAGGCCGAATTCACCCCTCCACTTT.

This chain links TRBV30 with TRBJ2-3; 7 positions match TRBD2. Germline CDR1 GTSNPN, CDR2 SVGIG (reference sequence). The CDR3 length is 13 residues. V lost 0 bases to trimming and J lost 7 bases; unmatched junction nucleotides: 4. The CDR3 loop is CAWSVVAGNTQYF. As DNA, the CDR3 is TGTGCCTGGAGTGTGGTAGCGGGCAATACGCAGTATTTT.

The CDR3 spells CASSPALSQPQHF. DNA of the CDR3: TGTGCCAGCAGCCCCGCTTTGAGTCAGCCCCAGCATTTT. The chain recombines TRBV12-3 or TRBV12-4 with TRBJ1-5; no reliable D call. V lost 6 bases, J lost 6 bases, and 12 bases lay in between. The CDR3 totals 13 residues.

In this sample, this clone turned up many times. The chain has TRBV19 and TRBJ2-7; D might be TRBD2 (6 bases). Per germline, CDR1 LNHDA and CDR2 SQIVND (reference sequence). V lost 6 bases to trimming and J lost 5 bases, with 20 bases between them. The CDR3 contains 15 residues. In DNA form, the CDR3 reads TGTGCCAGTAGCGAAAGTGGGAGGACGTCAGACGAGCAGTACTTC. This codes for CASSESGRTSDEQYF.

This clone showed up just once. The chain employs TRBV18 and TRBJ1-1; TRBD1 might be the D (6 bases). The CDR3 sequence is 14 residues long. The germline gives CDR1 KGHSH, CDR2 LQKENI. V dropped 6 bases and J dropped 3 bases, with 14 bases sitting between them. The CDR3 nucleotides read TGTGCCAGCTCTCCCCAGGGGAGGGACACTGAAGCTTTCTTT. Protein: CASSPQGRDTEAFF.

Here the CDR3 reads CASSLIPSTDTQYF. As DNA, the CDR3 is TGTGCCAGCAGTTTAATTCCTAGCACAGATACGCAGTATTTT. This rearrangement joins TRBV27 to TRBJ2-3; D remains ambiguous. The germline V gene encodes CDR1 MNHEY and CDR2 SMNVEV (reference sequence). With 2 bases removed from V and 0 bases from J, the gap between germline ends came to 6 bases. The length of the CDR3 is 14 residues.

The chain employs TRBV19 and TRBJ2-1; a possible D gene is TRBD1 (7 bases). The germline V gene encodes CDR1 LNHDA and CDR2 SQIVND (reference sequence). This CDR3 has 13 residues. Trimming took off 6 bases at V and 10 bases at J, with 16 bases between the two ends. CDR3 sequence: CASRTRQGGEQFF. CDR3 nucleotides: TGTGCCAGTAGGACTAGACAGGGTGGGGAGCAGTTCTTC.

The CDR3 DNA follows: TGTGCCAGCAGTGTCGTCACAGGGGATAGCAATCAGCCCCAGCATTTT. This gives the protein CASSVVTGDSNQPQHF. V is TRBV6-1 and J is TRBJ1-5; 7 bases fit TRBD1. The CDR3 consists of 16 residues. The V segment lost 4 bases and the J segment 0 bases; nucleotides outside the gene matches: 6. CDR1 is MNHNS and CDR2 is SASEGT in the germline V gene.

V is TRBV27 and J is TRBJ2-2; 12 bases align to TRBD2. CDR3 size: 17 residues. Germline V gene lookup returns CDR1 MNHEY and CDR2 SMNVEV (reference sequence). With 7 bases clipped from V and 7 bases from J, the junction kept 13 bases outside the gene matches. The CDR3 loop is CASTLEPLAGGGGELFF. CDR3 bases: TGTGCCAGCACCCTTGAACCTCTAGCGGGAGGGGGCGGGGAGCTGTTTTTT.

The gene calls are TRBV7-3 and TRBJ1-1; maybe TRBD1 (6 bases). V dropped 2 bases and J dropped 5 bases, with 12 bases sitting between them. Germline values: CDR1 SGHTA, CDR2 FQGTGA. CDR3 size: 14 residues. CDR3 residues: CASSLAGAATEAFF. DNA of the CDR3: TGTGCCAGCAGCTTAGCGGGGGCAGCGACTGAAGCTTTCTTT.

The CDR3 region has the DNA TGCAGTGCTAGTCGGGATACCCCCATCGAGCAGTACTTC. Translation: CSASRDTPIEQYF. The chain couples TRBV20-1 to TRBJ2-7; tentative D call: TRBD2 (5 bases). The CDR3 covers 13 residues. With 3 bases removed from V and 6 bases from J, the gap between germline ends came to 15 bases. Germline CDR1 reads DFQATT; CDR2 reads SNEGSKA (reference sequence).

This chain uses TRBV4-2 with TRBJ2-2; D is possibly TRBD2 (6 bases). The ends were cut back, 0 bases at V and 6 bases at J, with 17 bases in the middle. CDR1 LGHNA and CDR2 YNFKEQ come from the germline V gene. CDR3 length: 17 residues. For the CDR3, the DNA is TGTGCCAGCAGCCAAGACGGGGCGGGGCTCAAGCCCGGGGAGCTGTTTTTT. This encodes CASSQDGAGLKPGELFF.

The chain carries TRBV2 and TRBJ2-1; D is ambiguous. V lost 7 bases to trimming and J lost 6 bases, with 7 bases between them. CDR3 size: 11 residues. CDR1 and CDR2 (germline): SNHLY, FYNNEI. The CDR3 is CASTYFNEQFF. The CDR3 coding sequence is TGTGCCAGCACCTACTTCAATGAGCAGTTCTTC.

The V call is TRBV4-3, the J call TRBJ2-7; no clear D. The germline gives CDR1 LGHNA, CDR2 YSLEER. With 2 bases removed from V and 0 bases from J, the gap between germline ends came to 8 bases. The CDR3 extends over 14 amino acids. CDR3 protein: CASSQQYPSYEQYF. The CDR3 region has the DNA TGCGCCAGCAGCCAACAGTACCCCTCCTACGAGCAGTACTTC.